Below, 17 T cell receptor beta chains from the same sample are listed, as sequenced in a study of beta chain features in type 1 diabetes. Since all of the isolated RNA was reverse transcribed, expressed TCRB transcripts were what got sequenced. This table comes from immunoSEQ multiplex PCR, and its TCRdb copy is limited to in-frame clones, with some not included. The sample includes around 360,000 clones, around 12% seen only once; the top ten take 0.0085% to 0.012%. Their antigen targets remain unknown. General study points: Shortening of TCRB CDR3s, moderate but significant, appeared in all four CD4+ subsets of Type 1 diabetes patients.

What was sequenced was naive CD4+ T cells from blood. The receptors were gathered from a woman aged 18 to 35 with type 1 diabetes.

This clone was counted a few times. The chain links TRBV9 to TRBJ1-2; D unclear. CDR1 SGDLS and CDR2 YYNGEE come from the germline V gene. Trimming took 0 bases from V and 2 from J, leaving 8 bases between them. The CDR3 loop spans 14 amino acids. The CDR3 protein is CASSVAHKNYGYTF. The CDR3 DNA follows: TGTGCCAGCAGCGTAGCTCACAAAAACTATGGCTACACCTTC.

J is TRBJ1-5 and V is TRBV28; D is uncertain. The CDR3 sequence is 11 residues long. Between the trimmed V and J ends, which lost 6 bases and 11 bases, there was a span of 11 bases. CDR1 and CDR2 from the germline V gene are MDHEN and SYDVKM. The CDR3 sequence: CASSDSEAQHF. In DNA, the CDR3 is TGTGCCAGCAGCGATTCGGAGGCCCAGCATTTT.

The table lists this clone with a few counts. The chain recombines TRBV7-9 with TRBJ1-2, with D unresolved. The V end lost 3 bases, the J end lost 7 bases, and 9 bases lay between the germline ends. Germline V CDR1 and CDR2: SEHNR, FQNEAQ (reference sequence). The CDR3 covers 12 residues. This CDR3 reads CASSFVTGGYTF. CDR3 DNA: TGTGCCAGCAGCTTCGTCACGGGTGGCTACACCTTC.

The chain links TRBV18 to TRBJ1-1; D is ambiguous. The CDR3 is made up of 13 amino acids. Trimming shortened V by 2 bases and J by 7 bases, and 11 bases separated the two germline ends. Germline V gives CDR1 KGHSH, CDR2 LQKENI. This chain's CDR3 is CASSPRDGDEAFF. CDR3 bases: TGTGCCAGCTCACCAAGAGACGGGGATGAAGCTTTCTTT.

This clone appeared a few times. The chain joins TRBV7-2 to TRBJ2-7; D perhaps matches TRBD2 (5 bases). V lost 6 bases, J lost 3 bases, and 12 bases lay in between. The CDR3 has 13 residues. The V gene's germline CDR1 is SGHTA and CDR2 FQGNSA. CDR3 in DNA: TGTGCCAGCAGTCCGCCGGGGATCTACGAGCAGTACTTC. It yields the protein CASSPPGIYEQYF. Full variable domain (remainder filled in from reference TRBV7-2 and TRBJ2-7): GAGVSQSPSNKVTEKGKDVELRCDPISGHTALYWYRQSLGQGLEFLIYFQGNSAPDKSGLPSDRFSAERTGGSVSTLTIQRTQQEDSAVYLCASSPPGIYEQYFGPGTRLTVT.

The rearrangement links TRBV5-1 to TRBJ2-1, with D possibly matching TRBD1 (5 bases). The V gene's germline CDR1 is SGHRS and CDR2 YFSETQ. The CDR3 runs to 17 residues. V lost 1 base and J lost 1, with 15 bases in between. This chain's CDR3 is CASSLIPQGLSYNEQFF. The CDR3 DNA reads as TGCGCCAGCAGCTTGATCCCTCAGGGTCTGTCCTACAATGAGCAGTTCTTC.

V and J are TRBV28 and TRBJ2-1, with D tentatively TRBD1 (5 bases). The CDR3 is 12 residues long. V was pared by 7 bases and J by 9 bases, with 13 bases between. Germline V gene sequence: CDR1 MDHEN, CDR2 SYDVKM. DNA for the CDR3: TGTGCCAGCACCACCCAGGGTATTGAGCAGTTCTTC. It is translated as CASTTQGIEQFF.

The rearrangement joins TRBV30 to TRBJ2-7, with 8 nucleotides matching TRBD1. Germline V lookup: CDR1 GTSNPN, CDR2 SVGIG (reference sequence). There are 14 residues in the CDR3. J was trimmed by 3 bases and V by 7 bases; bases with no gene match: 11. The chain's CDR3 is CALTKGQGLYEQYF. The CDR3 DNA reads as TGTGCCTTGACAAAAGGACAGGGTCTCTACGAGCAGTACTTC.

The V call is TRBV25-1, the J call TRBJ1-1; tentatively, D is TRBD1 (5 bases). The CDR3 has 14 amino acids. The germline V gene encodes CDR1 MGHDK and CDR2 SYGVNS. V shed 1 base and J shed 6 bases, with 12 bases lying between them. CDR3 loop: CASSELGPPAEAFF. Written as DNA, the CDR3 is TGTGCCAGCAGTGAATTGGGGCCTCCGGCTGAAGCTTTCTTT.

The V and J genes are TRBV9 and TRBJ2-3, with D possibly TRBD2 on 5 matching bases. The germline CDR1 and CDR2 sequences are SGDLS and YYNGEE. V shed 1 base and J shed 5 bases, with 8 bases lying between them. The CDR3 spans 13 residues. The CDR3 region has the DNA TGTGCCAGCAGCGTACGAAGCGGAGATACGCAGTATTTT. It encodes CASSVRSGDTQYF.

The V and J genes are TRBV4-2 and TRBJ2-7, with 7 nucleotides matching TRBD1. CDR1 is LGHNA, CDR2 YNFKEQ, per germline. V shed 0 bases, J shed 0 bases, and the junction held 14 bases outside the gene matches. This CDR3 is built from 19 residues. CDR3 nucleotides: TGTGCCAGCAGCCAAGATTCACACGTTTACGGGACAGTCTCCTACGAGCAGTACTTC. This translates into CASSQDSHVYGTVSYEQYF.

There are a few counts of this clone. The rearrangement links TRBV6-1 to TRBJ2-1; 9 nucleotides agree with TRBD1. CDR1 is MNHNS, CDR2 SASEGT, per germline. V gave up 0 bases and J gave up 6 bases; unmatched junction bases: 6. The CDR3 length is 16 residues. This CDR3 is CASSEARTGVGNEQFF. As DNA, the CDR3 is TGTGCCAGCAGTGAAGCTAGGACAGGGGTCGGCAATGAGCAGTTCTTC.

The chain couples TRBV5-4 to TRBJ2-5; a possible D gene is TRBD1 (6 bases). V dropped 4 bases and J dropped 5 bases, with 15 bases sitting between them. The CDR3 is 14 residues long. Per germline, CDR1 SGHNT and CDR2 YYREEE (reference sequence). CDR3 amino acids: CASSPKTTGETQYF. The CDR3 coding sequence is TGTGCCAGCAGCCCGAAGACAACAGGGGAGACCCAGTACTTC.

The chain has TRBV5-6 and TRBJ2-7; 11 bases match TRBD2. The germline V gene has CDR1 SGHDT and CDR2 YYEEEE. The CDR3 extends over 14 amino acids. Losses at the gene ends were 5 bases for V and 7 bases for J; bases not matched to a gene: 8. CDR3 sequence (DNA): TGTGCCAGCAGGGTACTAGCGGGAGTCCGGGAGCAGTACTTC. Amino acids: CASRVLAGVREQYF.

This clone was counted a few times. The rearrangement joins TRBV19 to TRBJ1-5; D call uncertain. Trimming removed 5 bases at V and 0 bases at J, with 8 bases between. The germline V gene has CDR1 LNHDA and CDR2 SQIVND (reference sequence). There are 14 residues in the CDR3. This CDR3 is CASSRDYSNQPQHF. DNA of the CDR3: TGTGCCAGTAGTCGCGACTATAGCAATCAGCCCCAGCATTTT.

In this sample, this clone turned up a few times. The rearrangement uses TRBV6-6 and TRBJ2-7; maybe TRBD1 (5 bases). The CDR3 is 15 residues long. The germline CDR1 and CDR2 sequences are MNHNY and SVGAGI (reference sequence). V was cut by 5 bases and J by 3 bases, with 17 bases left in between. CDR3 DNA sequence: TGTGCCAGCAGTCACTGGGGCAGTCCCAACTACGAGCAGTACTTC. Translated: CASSHWGSPNYEQYF.

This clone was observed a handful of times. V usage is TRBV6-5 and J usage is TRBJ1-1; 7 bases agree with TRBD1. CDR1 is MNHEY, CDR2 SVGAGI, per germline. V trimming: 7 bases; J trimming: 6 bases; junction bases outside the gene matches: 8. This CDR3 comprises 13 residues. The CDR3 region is CASNADRRAEAFF. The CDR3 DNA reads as TGTGCCAGCAACGCGGACAGGCGGGCTGAAGCTTTCTTT.